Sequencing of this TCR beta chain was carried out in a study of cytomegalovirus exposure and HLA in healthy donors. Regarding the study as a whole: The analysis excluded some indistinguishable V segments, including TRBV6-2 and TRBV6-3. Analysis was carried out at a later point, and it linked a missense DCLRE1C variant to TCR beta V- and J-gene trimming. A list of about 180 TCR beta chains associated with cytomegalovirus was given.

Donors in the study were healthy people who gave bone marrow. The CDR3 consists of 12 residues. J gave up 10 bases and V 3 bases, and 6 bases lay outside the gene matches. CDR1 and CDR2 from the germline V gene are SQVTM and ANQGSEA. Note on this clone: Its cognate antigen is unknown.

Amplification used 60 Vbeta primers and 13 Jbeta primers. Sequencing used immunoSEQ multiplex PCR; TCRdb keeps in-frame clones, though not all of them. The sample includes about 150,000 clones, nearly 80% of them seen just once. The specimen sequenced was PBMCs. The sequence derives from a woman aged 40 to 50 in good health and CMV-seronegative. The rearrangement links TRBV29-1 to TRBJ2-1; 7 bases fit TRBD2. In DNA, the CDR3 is TGCAGCGTTGATTTGGCGGGAGACGAGCAGTTCTTC. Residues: CSVDLAGDEQFF.